This T cell receptor (beta chain) came from a study of blood T cells in healthy people across ages. The sample holds many counts of this clonotype. Combining a sample-barcoded 5' primer with a J-beta primer mix, a second PCR ran for 7 to 11 cycles. A single record per CDR3 protein comes from TCRdb applying MiXCR to the 5' RACE reads. Of 650,000 to 1,000,000 distinct CDR3 sequences in the sample, about 34% were seen once. The CDR3 has 15 amino acids. The germline CDR1 and CDR2 sequences are DFQATT and SNEGSKA (reference sequence). V lost 0 bases and J lost 1, with 11 bases in between. Sequenced input: blood. This receptor was identified in a man between 18 and 35 years old in good health. The J gene is TRBJ2-3, the V gene TRBV20-1, with D tentatively TRBD2 (6 bases). The CDR3 protein is CSARETSFRTDTQYF. The CDR3 DNA follows: TGCAGTGCTAGAGAAACTAGCTTTCGCACAGATACGCAGTATTTT.